This T cell receptor (beta chain) was documented in a study of blood T cell repertoires in COVID-19. The wider study: Spain, Italy and the United States supplied samples that represented acute and convalescent COVID-19.

This clone was seen once. TCRdb keeps only in-frame clones here, not all; method: immunoSEQ multiplex PCR. The sample holds about 140,000 clones, about 84% seen once. This CDR3 has 16 amino acids. Germline CDR1 is SGHAT and CDR2 is FQNNGV. J was trimmed by 3 bases and V by 7 bases; bases with no gene match: 11. The specimen sequenced was peripheral blood. The sequence came from a woman between 50 and 59 years old with acute or convalescent COVID-19. The V gene is TRBV11-2, the J gene TRBJ2-7; 11 bases are a match to TRBD1. CDR3 DNA: TGTGCCAGCACCGCGCCGCCCGGGACAGGGGGCTACGAGCAGTACTTC. Protein: CASTAPPGTGGYEQYF.